These T cell receptor beta chains were read from a single sample in a study of blood T cells in healthy people across ages. TCRdb re-analysed the 5' RACE reads in MiXCR, keeping a single row per CDR3 protein. The repertoire holds 760,000 or so distinct CDR3 sequences, with 25% as singletons. These records were also assigned to another study, of T cells of mothers and their children.

Sequences were obtained from blood. These TCRs come from a boy aged 10-17 years in good health. CDR3s include the opening cysteine and the closing phenylalanine or tryptophan. D genes are given only for firm matches. Size tells how often a clone was seen (once, few, many) or the class of an expanded clone, and some rows leave it out.

TRBV9	few	-	TRBJ1-5	CASSADSRVQPQHF	TGTGCCAGCAGCGCGGACAGCAGGGTTCAGCCCCAGCATTTT
TRBV6-5	-	-	TRBJ1-1	CASSYYSGDTEAFF	TGTGCCAGCAGTTACTACTCAGGGGACACTGAAGCTTTCTTT
TRBV20-1	-	-	TRBJ2-4	CSARTTSETQYF	TGCAGTGCCAGGACCACCTCTGAGACTCAGTACTTC
TRBV13	few	-	TRBJ1-4	CASSSSGLKLFF	TGTGCCAGCAGCTCATCAGGACTCAAACTGTTTTTT
TRBV7-2	-	-	TRBJ2-5	CASSPQASGSGETQYF	TGTGCCAGCAGCCCCCAGGCCTCAGGGAGCGGAGAGACCCAGTACTTC
TRBV4-1	-	-	TRBJ2-1	CASSHQSLGYNGQFF	TGCGCCAGCAGCCATCAATCCCTAGGCTACAATGGGCAGTTCTTC
TRBV10-3	-	-	TRBJ2-1	CAIRSDNSDSYNEQFF	TGTGCCATCAGATCGGACAATTCCGACTCCTACAATGAGCAGTTCTTC
TRBV12-3/TRBV12-4	-	-	TRBJ2-3	CASSFGGGGPTDTQYF	TGTGCCAGCAGTTTTGGAGGGGGGGGGCCCACAGATACGCAGTATTTT
TRBV7-3	few	TRBD2	TRBJ2-1	CASRDSGSDEQFF	TGTGCCAGCAGGGATAGCGGGAGCGATGAGCAGTTCTTC
TRBV5-6	few	-	TRBJ2-1	CASSLVHNEQFF	TGTGCCAGCAGCTTGGTTCACAATGAGCAGTTCTTC
TRBV29-1	once	-	TRBJ1-1	CSVASKRGTEAFF	TGCAGCGTTGCGTCAAAGAGAGGGACTGAAGCTTTCTTT
TRBV5-5	-	-	TRBJ1-4	CASSLRRPVGEKLFF	TGTGCCAGCAGCTTACGACGGCCGGTGGGAGAAAAACTGTTTTTT
TRBV7-2	-	TRBD1	TRBJ2-1	CASSPDRGLLNEQFF	TGTGCCAGCAGCCCGGACAGGGGGCTATTAAATGAGCAGTTCTTC
TRBV9	-	-	TRBJ2-4	CASSVGRLEGNIQYF	TGTGCCAGCAGCGTAGGGAGACTAGAGGGGAACATTCAGTACTTC
TRBV6-5	few	TRBD2	TRBJ2-1	CASTKTSGGVRNEQFF	TGTGCCAGCACTAAGACTAGCGGGGGGGTTCGGAATGAGCAGTTCTTC
TRBV7-9	-	TRBD2	TRBJ2-1	CASSPRGLVRTYNEQFF	TGTGCCAGCAGCCCTAGAGGACTAGTCCGTACCTACAATGAGCAGTTCTTC
TRBV11-2	few	-	TRBJ2-7	CASSLGNGGSEQYF	TGTGCCAGCAGCTTAGGGAACGGGGGTTCCGAGCAGTACTTC
TRBV4-3	once	TRBD2	TRBJ2-1	CASSSRGSGGEQFF	TGCGCCAGCAGCTCCCGTGGTAGCGGGGGTGAGCAGTTCTTC
TRBV7-2	-	-	TRBJ1-1	CASSSRGLTEAFF	TGTGCCAGCAGCTCCCGGGGTCTCACTGAAGCTTTCTTT
TRBV7-2	-	-	TRBJ2-3	CASSINPRSVVDTQYF	TGTGCCAGCAGCATCAACCCGAGATCCGTGGTGGATACGCAGTATTTT
TRBV28	few	-	TRBJ1-2	CASQDSSYGYTF	TGTGCCAGCCAAGACAGCTCATATGGCTACACCTTC
TRBV29-1	-	TRBD2	TRBJ2-1	CSGGLAGADEQFF	TGCAGCGGCGGACTAGCGGGAGCGGATGAGCAGTTCTTC
TRBV29-1	few	-	TRBJ2-4	CSVERDDIQYF	TGCAGCGTTGAAAGGGATGACATTCAGTACTTC
TRBV6-1	-	-	TRBJ2-3	CASSEGGLSTDTQYF	TGTGCCAGCAGTGAAGGAGGCTTGTCCACAGATACGCAGTATTTT
TRBV12-3/TRBV12-4	-	TRBD2	TRBJ2-4	CASSLVWGLAGAKNIQYF	TGTGCCAGCAGTTTAGTATGGGGACTAGCGGGAGCCAAAAACATTCAGTACTTC
TRBV11-2	-	TRBD2	TRBJ2-3	CASSLGRAGGYTDTQYF	TGTGCCAGCAGCTTAGGAAGAGCGGGGGGTTACACAGATACGCAGTATTTT
TRBV28	-	TRBD1	TRBJ2-2	CASRGTGANPGELFF	TGTGCCAGCAGGGGGACAGGGGCAAACCCCGGGGAGCTGTTTTTT
TRBV6-2/TRBV6-3	few	-	TRBJ2-1	CASSPSLIAHEQFF	TGTGCCAGCAGTCCGTCCCTTATCGCCCATGAGCAGTTCTTC
TRBV12-3/TRBV12-4	few	-	TRBJ1-1	CASSFRWEAAFF	TGTGCCAGCAGTTTTAGATGGGAGGCAGCTTTCTTT
TRBV12-3/TRBV12-4	-	TRBD2	TRBJ2-5	CASSLALMGLAGETQYF	TGTGCCAGCAGTTTAGCGCTAATGGGACTAGCAGGAGAGACCCAGTACTTC
TRBV7-9	-	-	TRBJ1-4	CASSLFQEKLFF	TGTGCCAGCAGCTTATTCCAGGAAAAACTGTTTTTT
TRBV15	-	-	TRBJ2-5	CATSRDRGTQYF	TGTGCCACCAGCAGAGATAGAGGGACCCAGTACTTC
TRBV5-1	-	-	TRBJ2-5	CASSLTVQGALETQYF	TGCGCCAGCAGCTTGACAGTACAGGGCGCCCTTGAGACCCAGTACTTC
TRBV12-3/TRBV12-4	-	-	TRBJ2-1	CASSLARREQFF	TGTGCCAGCAGTTTAGCTAGACGGGAGCAGTTCTTC
TRBV18	few	TRBD2	TRBJ2-2	CASSPTSGTSGALPNTGELFF	TGTGCCAGCTCACCGACCTCCGGGACTAGCGGGGCGCTCCCCAACACCGGGGAGCTGTTTTTT
TRBV29-1	few	-	TRBJ2-5	CSVEWGRETQYF	TGCAGCGTTGAATGGGGGAGAGAGACCCAGTACTTC
TRBV27	-	-	TRBJ1-4	CASSPIPPGLGEKLFF	TGTGCCAGCAGCCCTATTCCGCCAGGGTTGGGGGAAAAACTGTTTTTT